The 11 T cell receptor beta chains given below trace back to one sample, sequenced in a study of T cell changes during pregnancy in multiple sclerosis. The repertoire was sequenced with immunoSEQ multiplex PCR; TCRdb's copy has only in-frame clones and lacks some. The data show approximately 63,000 clones, 91% seen once. Sequenced here: peripheral blood, sampled after pregnancy. The source is a female donor in good health, enrolled as a control in a pregnancy study.

The rearrangement joins TRBV4-3 to TRBJ1-3; no definite D call. CDR1 LGHNA and CDR2 YSLEER come from the germline V gene. V was pared by 1 base and J by 0 bases, with 10 bases between. This CDR3 region has 16 residues. The CDR3 here is CASSQGLSSSGNTIYF. CDR3 nucleotides: TGCGCCAGCAGCCAAGGCTTATCTAGCTCTGGAAACACCATATATTTT.

The J gene is TRBJ1-1, the V gene TRBV19, with 8 bases lining up with TRBD1. CDR1 and CDR2 from the germline V gene are LNHDA and SQIVND (reference sequence). CDR3 length equals 16 residues. The V segment lost 5 bases and the J segment 0 bases; nucleotides outside the gene matches: 8. This CDR3 reads CASSFLDRGMNTEAFF. In nucleotides, the CDR3 is TGTGCCAGTAGTTTCCTCGACAGGGGAATGAACACTGAAGCTTTCTTT.

The chain is built from TRBV14 and TRBJ1-2; weak D call: TRBD1 (5 bases). The CDR3 contains 16 residues. Trimming left V 2 bases short and J 2 bases short, with 15 bases between. CDR1 is SGHDN, CDR2 FVKESK, per germline. CDR3 sequence (DNA): TGTGCCAGCAGCCAAATGGGGTCGGCAGGGAACTATGGCTACACCTTC. Translating gives CASSQMGSAGNYGYTF. Complete variable domain (other parts from reference TRBV14 and TRBJ1-2): EAGVTQFPSHSVIEKGQTVTLRCDPISGHDNLYWYRRVMGKEIKFLLHFVKESKQDESGMPNNRFLAERTGGTYSTLKVQPAELEDSGVYFCASSQMGSAGNYGYTFGSGTRLTVV.

V usage is TRBV6-6 and J usage is TRBJ1-2, with 9 bases aligning to TRBD1. Germline assignment: CDR1 MNHNY and CDR2 SVGAGI (reference sequence). V dropped 5 bases and J dropped 9; count of bases not matched to a gene: 10. The CDR3 spans 14 residues. The CDR3 nucleotides are TGTGCCAGCAGTCTCGGCCAGGACAGGGGTCGCTACACCTTC. This sequence encodes CASSLGQDRGRYTF.

The chain uses TRBV6-1 and TRBJ2-3; 9 nucleotides agree with TRBD2. The CDR3 has 16 amino acids. Trimming cost V 0 bases and J 4 bases; bases outside gene matches: 5. Per the germline V gene, CDR1 is MNHNS and CDR2 is SASEGT. The CDR3 region has the DNA TGTGCCAGCAGTGAAGCGGGGTTAGCGGGGGCAGATACGCAGTATTTT. Its translation is CASSEAGLAGADTQYF.

This chain connects TRBV6-1 to TRBJ1-2, with 9 nucleotides matching TRBD1. J lost 6 bases, V lost 6 bases, and 5 bases had no gene match. Germline loops: CDR1 MNHNS, CDR2 SASEGT. The CDR3 loop spans 13 amino acids. CDR3 sequence reads: CASRETGGDGYTF. CDR3 DNA: TGTGCCAGCAGAGAGACAGGGGGGGATGGCTACACCTTC.

The rearrangement links TRBV18 to TRBJ2-7; no reliable D call. CDR3 length: 14 amino acids. Between the trimmed V and J ends, which lost 4 bases and 6 bases, there was a span of 16 bases. Germline V gene data show CDR1 as KGHSH and CDR2 as LQKENI. In DNA form, the CDR3 reads TGTGCCAGCTCACGCACCACAAGCCCGGGCGAGCAGTACTTC. Translating gives CASSRTTSPGEQYF.

V and J are TRBV30 and TRBJ2-7; tentatively, D is TRBD1 (5 bases). The CDR3 is 13 amino acids. The V gene's germline CDR1 is GTSNPN and CDR2 SVGIG (reference sequence). V was shortened by 0 bases and J by 7 bases, with 13 bases between the two germline ends. CDR3 residues: CAWSVSSRTEQYF. The CDR3 region has the DNA TGTGCCTGGAGTGTATCCTCCAGGACAGAGCAGTACTTC.

The V gene is TRBV7-9, the J gene TRBJ1-2; D is uncertain. Germline V CDR1 and CDR2: SEHNR, FQNEAQ (reference sequence). Trimming shortened V by 7 bases and J by 4 bases, and 10 bases separated the two germline ends. CDR3 length: 12 residues. The CDR3 spells CASNEGPYGYTF. CDR3 nucleotide sequence: TGTGCCAGCAACGAGGGCCCCTATGGCTACACCTTC.

This chain links TRBV7-3 with TRBJ2-3; D possibly corresponds to TRBD2 (5 bases). The germline V gene has CDR1 SGHTA and CDR2 FQGTGA. The CDR3 runs to 13 residues. The V end was cut by 6 bases, the J end by 6 bases, with 13 bases between. The CDR3 DNA is TGTGCCAGCAGTCCGGTGGGAGACGATACGCAGTATTTT. This gives the protein CASSPVGDDTQYF.

The V call is TRBV7-2, the J call TRBJ2-1, with D perhaps matching TRBD2 (5 bases). The V gene's germline CDR1 is SGHTA and CDR2 FQGNSA. Trimming removed 0 bases at V and 6 bases at J, with 15 bases between. This CDR3 has 16 amino acids. This CDR3 reads CASSLAARVPVNEQFF. The CDR3, as DNA: TGTGCCAGCAGCTTAGCGGCGAGGGTGCCGGTCAATGAGCAGTTCTTC.